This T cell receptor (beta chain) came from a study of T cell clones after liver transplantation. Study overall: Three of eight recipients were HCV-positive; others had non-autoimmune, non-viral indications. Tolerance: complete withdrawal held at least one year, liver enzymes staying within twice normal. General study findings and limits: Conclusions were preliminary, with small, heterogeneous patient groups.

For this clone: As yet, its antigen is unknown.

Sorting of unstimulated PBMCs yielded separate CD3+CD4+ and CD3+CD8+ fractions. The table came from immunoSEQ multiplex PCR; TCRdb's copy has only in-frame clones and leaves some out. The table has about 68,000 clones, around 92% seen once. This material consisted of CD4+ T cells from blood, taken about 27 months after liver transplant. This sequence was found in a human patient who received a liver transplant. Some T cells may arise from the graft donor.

This CDR3 is CASSLEFDFTSGYNEQFF. The CDR3, as DNA: TGTGCCAGCAGCTTAGAGTTCGATTTTACTAGCGGCTACAATGAGCAGTTCTTC. V is TRBV11-3 and J is TRBJ2-1; TRBD2 matches 8 bases. Germline assignment: CDR1 SGHNT and CDR2 YENEEA. The CDR3 runs to 18 residues. J was trimmed by 3 bases and V by 0 bases; bases with no gene match: 10.